A selection of T cell receptor beta chains follows, all from one sample in a study of OX40 agonist ivuxolimab in advanced cancers. Libraries were prepared by immunoSEQ multiplex PCR; TCRdb keeps only in-frame clonotypes and omits some of them. Here the sample spans about 64,000 clones, approximately 90% being singletons. The starting material was CD4+ or CD8+ T cells sorted from blood, obtained in a trial of the OX40 agonist ivuxolimab. The receptor set was obtained from an adult with an advanced solid tumor such as melanoma, head and neck, liver or kidney cancer. CDR3s leave out the opening cysteine and the closing phenylalanine or tryptophan. A D gene is named only where the DNA matches it firmly. Clone size appears in some rows only: once, few, many, or a class for an expanded clone.

TRBV19	TRBD1	TRBJ1-2	NA	ASRQGTHPINYGYT
TRBV7-6	NA	TRBJ1-4	NA	ASSFADISFGEKLF
TRBV29-1	NA	TRBJ2-5	NA	SARDGEETQY
TRBV7-9	NA	TRBJ1-5	few	ASSLGLGGDGQPQH
TRBV6-1	NA	TRBJ2-7	NA	ASSEGSSYEQY
TRBV27	NA	TRBJ1-1	NA	ASSLTTSQNTEAF
TRBV9	NA	TRBJ1-4	NA	ASSVGAGTTNEKLF
TRBV30	NA	TRBJ2-7	medium-sized	AWNYGGMGEQY
TRBV27	TRBD2	TRBJ2-7	NA	ASTHLAGNTYEQY
TRBV11-2	TRBD2	TRBJ2-3	NA	ASSTGLTSTDTQY
TRBV27	NA	TRBJ2-2	NA	ASSSGQGGELF
TRBV28	TRBD2	TRBJ2-1	NA	ASSTSGRADEQF
TRBV19	TRBD2	TRBJ2-1	NA	ASSIEGGPYNEQF
TRBV6-1	NA	TRBJ2-1	NA	ASSLRRGLAIEQF
TRBV5-5	NA	TRBJ2-1	NA	ASSLANYNEQF
TRBV5-1	TRBD2	TRBJ2-7	NA	ASSPEGRGLEQY
TRBV27	NA	TRBJ2-1	NA	ASSLMEGANNEQF
TRBV6-9	NA	TRBJ2-7	NA	ASSYSSGSEQY
TRBV9	NA	TRBJ2-1	NA	ASSSATRQF
TRBV7-3	NA	TRBJ2-2	NA	ASSFFVRGNTGELF
TRBV16	TRBD1	TRBJ1-2	NA	ASSHGRGLIYGYT
TRBV4-1	NA	TRBJ1-3	NA	ASSQVRGNTIY
TRBV29-1	NA	TRBJ1-5	NA	SVGDGVQPQH
TRBV27	TRBD1	TRBJ1-5	NA	ASNTGTGNQPQH
TRBV29-1	NA	TRBJ2-7	NA	SVVEDSDSSYEQY